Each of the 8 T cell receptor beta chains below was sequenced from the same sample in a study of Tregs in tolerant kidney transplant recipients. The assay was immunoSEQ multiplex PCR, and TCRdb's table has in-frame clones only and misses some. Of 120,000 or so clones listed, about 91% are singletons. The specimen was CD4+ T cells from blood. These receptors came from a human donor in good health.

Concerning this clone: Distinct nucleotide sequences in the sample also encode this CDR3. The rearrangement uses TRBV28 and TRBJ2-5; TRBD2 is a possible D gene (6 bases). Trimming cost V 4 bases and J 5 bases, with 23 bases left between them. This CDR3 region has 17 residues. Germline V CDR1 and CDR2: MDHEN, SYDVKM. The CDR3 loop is CASSSRGSGRPGETQYF. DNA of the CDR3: TGTGCCAGCAGTTCCCGTGGTAGTGGGAGGCCAGGGGAGACCCAGTACTTC.

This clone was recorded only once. The CDR3 nucleotides are TGTGCCAGTAGTCCGATGGGACACAGAGCGGAAGGCTACACCTTC. Its translation is CASSPMGHRAEGYTF. The chain carries TRBV19 and TRBJ1-2; perhaps TRBD1 as D (6 bases). CDR3 size: 15 residues. Trimming removed 5 bases at V and 8 bases at J, with 21 bases between. In germline, CDR1 is LNHDA, CDR2 SQIVND (reference sequence).

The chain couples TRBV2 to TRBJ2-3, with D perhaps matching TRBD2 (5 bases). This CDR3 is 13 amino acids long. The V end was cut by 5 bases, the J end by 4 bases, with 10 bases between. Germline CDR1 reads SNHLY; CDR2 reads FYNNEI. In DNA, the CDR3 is TGTGCCAGCAGTCTCGGGGAGTCAGATACGCAGTATTTT. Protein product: CASSLGESDTQYF.

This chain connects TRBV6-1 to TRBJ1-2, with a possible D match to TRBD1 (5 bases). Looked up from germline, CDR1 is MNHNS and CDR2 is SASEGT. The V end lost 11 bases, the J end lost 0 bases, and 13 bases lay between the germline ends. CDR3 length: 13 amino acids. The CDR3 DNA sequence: TGTGCCGTTGGGGGGGATACTAACTATGGCTACACCTTC. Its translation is CAVGGDTNYGYTF.

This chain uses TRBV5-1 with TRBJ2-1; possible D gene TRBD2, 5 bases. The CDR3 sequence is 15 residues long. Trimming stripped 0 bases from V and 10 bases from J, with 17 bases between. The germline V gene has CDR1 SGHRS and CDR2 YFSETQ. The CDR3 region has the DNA TGCGCCAGCAGCTTGGATCCGGGCGGGCAGGCGGAGCAGTTCTTC. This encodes CASSLDPGGQAEQFF.

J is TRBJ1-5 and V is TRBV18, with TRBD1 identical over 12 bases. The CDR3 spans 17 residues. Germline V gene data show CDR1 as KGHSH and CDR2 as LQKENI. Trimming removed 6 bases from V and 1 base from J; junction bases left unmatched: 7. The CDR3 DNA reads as TGTGCCAGCTCCCATGCGGGACAGGGGGCAAGCAATCAGCCCCAGCATTTT. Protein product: CASSHAGQGASNQPQHF.

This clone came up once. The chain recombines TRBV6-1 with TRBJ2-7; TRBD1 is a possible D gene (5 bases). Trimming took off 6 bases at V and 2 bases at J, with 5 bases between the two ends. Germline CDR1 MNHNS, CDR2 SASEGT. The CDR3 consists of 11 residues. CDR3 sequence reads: CASRDTYEQYF. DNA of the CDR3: TGTGCCAGCAGGGACACCTACGAGCAGTACTTC.

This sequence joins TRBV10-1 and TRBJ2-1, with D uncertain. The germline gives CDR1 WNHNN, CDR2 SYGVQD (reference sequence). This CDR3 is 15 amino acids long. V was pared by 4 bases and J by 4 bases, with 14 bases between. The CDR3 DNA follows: TGCGCCAGCAGTGTTTCCAGGAACCGGTACAATGAGCAGTTCTTC. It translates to CASSVSRNRYNEQFF.